Listed below are T cell receptor beta chains from one sample, sequenced in a study of immune characterization of retroperitoneal liposarcoma. Via MiXCR, TCRdb re-called the PCR reads, giving one row per CDR3 protein. The sample lists roughly 9,300 distinct CDR3 sequences; more than 25% were seen once. The sample taken for sequencing was blood. The receptors were sampled from a male donor with retroperitoneal liposarcoma. CDR3s include the opening cysteine and the closing phenylalanine or tryptophan. A D gene is named only where the DNA matches it firmly. A clone size is listed for some rows: how often the clone was seen (once, few, many), or a class if it is expanded.

J: TRBJ2-1
D: TRBD1
size: -
V: TRBV6-6
DNA: TGTGCCAGCAGTTACCACGACAGGGTGATCGACGAGCAGTACTTT
CDR3: CASSYHDRVIDEQYF

J: TRBJ2-4
D: -
size: few
V: TRBV11-3
DNA: TGTGCCAGCAGCTTAGATCGGCAGGTGGAAAACATTCAGTACTTC
CDR3: CASSLDRQVENIQYF

J: TRBJ2-5
D: -
size: few
V: TRBV27
DNA: TGTGCCAGCAGCCACCGACAGCAAGAGACCCAGTACTTC
CDR3: CASSHRQQETQYF

J: TRBJ2-2
D: -
size: many
V: TRBV27
DNA: TGTGCCAGCAGGGGATGGGTGAACACCGGGGAGCTGTTTTTT
CDR3: CASRGWVNTGELFF

J: TRBJ2-1
D: TRBD2
size: many
V: TRBV27
DNA: TGTGCCAGCAGTTCACTAGCGGGGGGGAGCTCCTACAATGAGCAGTTCTTC
CDR3: CASSSLAGGSSYNEQFF

J: TRBJ2-1
D: -
size: large
V: TRBV6-1
DNA: TGTGCCAGCAGTTATGGGAATGAGCAGTTCTTC
CDR3: CASSYGNEQFF

J: TRBJ2-4
D: TRBD2
size: many
V: TRBV12-3/TRBV12-4
DNA: TGTGCCAGCAGCTCTAGCGGGGTTGGGCGGGACATTCAGTACTTC
CDR3: CASSSSGVGRDIQYF

J: TRBJ2-1
D: -
size: many
V: TRBV12-3/TRBV12-4
DNA: TGTGCCAGCACCTCTGATGGGCCCTACAATGAGCAGTTCTTC
CDR3: CASTSDGPYNEQFF

J: TRBJ2-7
D: TRBD2
size: -
V: TRBV7-2
DNA: TGTGCCAGCAGCTTAGCTCCGGGCACTAGCGGAGTTACCTACGAGCAGTACTTC
CDR3: CASSLAPGTSGVTYEQYF

J: TRBJ2-3
D: -
size: many
V: TRBV7-7
DNA: TGTGCTAGCAGCTTAACTAGCTCCTTCACAGATACGCAGTATTTT
CDR3: CASSLTSSFTDTQYF

J: TRBJ2-1
D: -
size: medium-sized
V: TRBV27
DNA: TGTGCCAGCAGTTTATTAAGCGGATCCTACAATGAGCAGTTCTTC
CDR3: CASSLLSGSYNEQFF

J: TRBJ1-2
D: TRBD1
size: many
V: TRBV12-3/TRBV12-4
DNA: TGTGCCAGCAAAACAACAGGGGGCGGTTCCGGCTACACCTTC
CDR3: CASKTTGGGSGYTF

J: TRBJ1-4
D: -
size: many
V: TRBV10-1
DNA: TGCGCCAGCAGAGGAACGGACGGGATTGCAACTAATGAAAAACTGTTTTTT
CDR3: CASRGTDGIATNEKLFF

J: TRBJ2-6
D: -
size: -
V: TRBV7-7
DNA: TGTGCTTCGGGGATGCCCTCTGGGGCCAACGTCCTGACTTTC
CDR3: CASGMPSGANVLTF

J: TRBJ1-5
D: -
size: few
V: TRBV11-1
DNA: TGTGCCAGCAGCTTAGCCCCCCACCAGCCCCAGCATTTT
CDR3: CASSLAPHQPQHF

J: TRBJ2-6
D: -
size: many
V: TRBV6-5
DNA: TGTGCCAGCAGTTACTCGAGCTCGAGCTCTGGGGCCAACGTCCTGACTTTC
CDR3: CASSYSSSSSGANVLTF

J: TRBJ2-1
D: TRBD1
size: -
V: TRBV2
DNA: TGTGCCAGCAGAATTCCCCGGGACAGGGGGCCTTTTGAGCAGTTCTTC
CDR3: CASRIPRDRGPFEQFF

J: TRBJ1-5
D: -
size: few
V: TRBV6-1
DNA: TGTGCCAGCAGTCATACAGGGTCTAGCAATCAGCCCCAGCATTTT
CDR3: CASSHTGSSNQPQHF

J: TRBJ2-7
D: TRBD2
size: many
V: TRBV4-2
DNA: TGTGCCAGCAGCCAAGATGGGACTAGCTCCTACAATGAGCAGTACTTC
CDR3: CASSQDGTSSYNEQYF

J: TRBJ1-1
D: -
size: many
V: TRBV12-3/TRBV12-4
DNA: TGTGCCAGCAGTTTGACTCGCGGGAACACTGAAGCTTTCTTT
CDR3: CASSLTRGNTEAFF

J: TRBJ2-1
D: -
size: many
V: TRBV6-2/TRBV6-3
DNA: TGTGCCAGCAGAACCCTCGGACCGTCCGTCTACAATGAGCAGTTCTTC
CDR3: CASRTLGPSVYNEQFF

J: TRBJ2-3
D: -
size: large
V: TRBV6-1
DNA: TGTGCCAGCAGTGATAATTTGGGGACACCAGTTGAGTATTTT
CDR3: CASSDNLGTPVEYF

J: TRBJ1-2
D: -
size: many
V: TRBV4-1
DNA: TGCGCCAGCAGCCAAGAAGGCCGAGGGCTTGGCTACACCTTC
CDR3: CASSQEGRGLGYTF

J: TRBJ1-1
D: -
size: many
V: TRBV7-2
DNA: TGTGCCAGCAGTCGACAGAACACTGAAGCTTTCTTT
CDR3: CASSRQNTEAFF

J: TRBJ2-5
D: -
size: -
V: TRBV6-6
DNA: TGTGCCAGCAGTTACTCGAGGGGAAGCGTTGGGCAAGAGACCCAGTACTTC
CDR3: CASSYSRGSVGQETQYF

J: TRBJ2-3
D: -
size: few
V: TRBV6-1
DNA: TGTGCCACTAAAAGAGGCGGATTCACAGATACGCAGTATTTT
CDR3: CATKRGGFTDTQYF

J: TRBJ1-1
D: -
size: few
V: TRBV6-5
DNA: TGTGCCAGCAGTTACTCGAAGGTGTCGACTGAAGCTTTCTTT
CDR3: CASSYSKVSTEAFF

J: TRBJ2-1
D: -
size: -
V: TRBV20-1
DNA: TGCAGTTCCTCGGAACCCGGGACCGCCGACAATGAGCAGTTCTTC
CDR3: CSSSEPGTADNEQFF

J: TRBJ1-1
D: TRBD1
size: many
V: TRBV6-1
DNA: TGTGCCAGCAGTGCAGGGGGGCGGATAACTGAAGCTTTCTTT
CDR3: CASSAGGRITEAFF

J: TRBJ2-3
D: TRBD2
size: -
V: TRBV2
DNA: TGTGCCAGCAGTTACTCGGGGACTAGCGGGTGGGATACGCAGTATTTT
CDR3: CASSYSGTSGWDTQYF

J: TRBJ2-7
D: TRBD2
size: -
V: TRBV7-2
DNA: TGTGCCAGCAGCTTAGCGGAAGGGACTAACTACGAGCAGTACTTC
CDR3: CASSLAEGTNYEQYF

J: TRBJ1-1
D: -
size: few
V: TRBV12-3/TRBV12-4
DNA: TGTGCCAGCAGTTTTAGTATGAACACTGAAGCTTTCTTT
CDR3: CASSFSMNTEAFF

J: TRBJ1-3
D: -
size: many
V: TRBV6-5
DNA: TGTGCCAGCAGTTACTCACCCGGAAACACCATATATTTT
CDR3: CASSYSPGNTIYF

J: TRBJ1-2
D: TRBD1
size: few
V: TRBV7-6
DNA: TGTGCCAGCAGCCCGACAGGGAACTATGGCTACACCTTC
CDR3: CASSPTGNYGYTF

J: TRBJ2-3
D: TRBD1
size: medium-sized
V: TRBV6-1
DNA: TGTGCCAGCAGTTCCGGACAGGATCGAGGAGATACGCAGTATTTT
CDR3: CASSSGQDRGDTQYF

J: TRBJ2-5
D: -
size: -
V: TRBV12-3/TRBV12-4
DNA: TGTGCCAGCAGTGATGAGACTAGGGACAATGAGCAGTACTTC
CDR3: CASSDETRDNEQYF

J: TRBJ2-7
D: -
size: -
V: TRBV3-1
DNA: TGTGCCAGCAGCAATGGACTCGAGCGACAGTACTTC
CDR3: CASSNGLERQYF

J: TRBJ2-1
D: -
size: many
V: TRBV5-1
DNA: TGCGCCAGCAAAGACGTGAATGAGCAGTTCTTC
CDR3: CASKDVNEQFF

J: TRBJ2-4
D: TRBD1
size: few
V: TRBV7-2
DNA: TGTGCCAGCAGCCCTCGGGACAGGCGAGCCAAAAACATTCAGTACTTC
CDR3: CASSPRDRRAKNIQYF

J: TRBJ1-6
D: -
size: few
V: TRBV11-2
DNA: TGTGCCAGCAGCTTGGAAGCCGTCTATAATTCACCCCTCCACTTT
CDR3: CASSLEAVYNSPLHF

J: TRBJ2-5
D: TRBD1
size: many
V: TRBV6-1
DNA: TGTGCCAGCAGTGAACCCTCGACAGGGTACGAGACCCAGTACTTC
CDR3: CASSEPSTGYETQYF

J: TRBJ1-2
D: -
size: medium-sized
V: TRBV6-1
DNA: TGTGCCAGCAGACGAAAGGATGCCTATGGCTACACCTTC
CDR3: CASRRKDAYGYTF

J: TRBJ2-1
D: -
size: -
V: TRBV6-1
DNA: TGTGCCAGCAGTGTGGGGGGTGTTGAGCAGTTCTTC
CDR3: CASSVGGVEQFF

J: TRBJ1-1
D: -
size: few
V: TRBV14
DNA: TGTGCCAGCAGCCCTACCCGGTCGGGAGCTTTCTTT
CDR3: CASSPTRSGAFF

J: TRBJ1-2
D: TRBD1
size: few
V: TRBV6-6
DNA: TGTGCCAGCAGTTACTCAACAGGGGGAAGTTATGGCTACACCTTC
CDR3: CASSYSTGGSYGYTF

J: TRBJ1-3
D: -
size: few
V: TRBV4-1
DNA: TGCGCCAGCAGCCAATTTAGCTCTGGAAACACCATATATTTT
CDR3: CASSQFSSGNTIYF

J: TRBJ2-1
D: -
size: medium-sized
V: TRBV6-6
DNA: TGTGCCAGCACCAAAGGAGCGGTGCTTAATGAGCAGTTCTTC
CDR3: CASTKGAVLNEQFF

J: TRBJ2-5
D: TRBD2
size: -
V: TRBV4-3
DNA: TGCGCCAGCAGCCTAACCCGGGGGGGCCCTGAGACCCAGTACTTC
CDR3: CASSLTRGGPETQYF

J: TRBJ2-2
D: -
size: many
V: TRBV6-1
DNA: TGTGCCAGCAGTGAAGAGGCCCACGGGGAGCTGTTTTTT
CDR3: CASSEEAHGELFF

J: TRBJ2-2
D: TRBD1
size: many
V: TRBV12-3/TRBV12-4
DNA: TGTGCCAGCAGTATCGGACAGGTTACCGGGGAGCTGTTTTTT
CDR3: CASSIGQVTGELFF

J: TRBJ2-5
D: TRBD2
size: medium-sized
V: TRBV4-1
DNA: TGCGCCAGCAGCCAAGATCTGGGTAGCGGGGGCCCTTGGGAGACCCAGTACTTC
CDR3: CASSQDLGSGGPWETQYF

J: TRBJ2-2
D: -
size: many
V: TRBV6-1
DNA: TGTGCCAGCAGTGAAGTTCAGACCGGGGAGCTGTTTTTT
CDR3: CASSEVQTGELFF

J: TRBJ1-2
D: -
size: -
V: TRBV4-2
DNA: TGTGCCAACAGCCAAGATGGTTCGGGACCAAGCTATGGCTACACCTTC
CDR3: CANSQDGSGPSYGYTF

J: TRBJ2-5
D: TRBD2
size: -
V: TRBV11-3
DNA: TGTGCCAGCAGCCAGGGGACTAGCGGGACCCAAGAGACCCAGTACTTC
CDR3: CASSQGTSGTQETQYF

J: TRBJ2-1
D: TRBD1
size: -
V: TRBV5-1
DNA: TGCGCCAGCAGCTTGGGGGGGACAGGGCCTGCAGATGAGCAGTTCTTC
CDR3: CASSLGGTGPADEQFF

J: TRBJ2-1
D: TRBD1
size: -
V: TRBV20-1
DNA: TGCAGTGCTAGAGTTACCAAGGGACAGGGGTCCTACAATGAGCAGTTCTTC
CDR3: CSARVTKGQGSYNEQFF

J: TRBJ2-5
D: -
size: many
V: TRBV6-1
DNA: TGTGCCAGTAACCCGGAGGGGTTTGGGACCCAGTACTTC
CDR3: CASNPEGFGTQYF

J: TRBJ2-1
D: TRBD1
size: few
V: TRBV3-1
DNA: TGTGCCAGCAGCCAGGTTAACGGACAGGGGGAAATCTGGCGGAGACCCTACAATGAGCAGTTCTTC
CDR3: CASSQVNGQGEIWRRPYNEQFF